The clone carrying this T cell receptor beta chain was counted at least ten times. This sample is part of a study of cytomegalovirus exposure and HLA in healthy donors. Primers included in the PCR were 60 Vbeta and 13 Jbeta primers. Assay used: immunoSEQ multiplex PCR; TCRdb lists only in-frame clones, some missing. The table lists fewer than 85,000 clones, around 70% of them singletons. Sequencing was carried out using PBMCs. This clonotype was obtained from a woman between 40 and 55 years old in good health and CMV-seropositive.

CDR3 DNA sequence: TGTGCCACGCCTGGGACAGGTGCCTCGAACACTGAAGCTTTCTTT. Translating gives CATPGTGASNTEAFF. The chain links TRBV13 to TRBJ1-1; 8 nucleotides match TRBD1. The junction had 11 bases not matched to a gene; V was cut back by 10 bases and J by 1 base. Germline CDR1 and CDR2: PRHDT and FYEKMQ (reference sequence). The CDR3 loop spans 15 amino acids.